A single sample is the source of the 21 T cell receptor beta chains below, sequenced in a study of siplizumab effects on memory and regulatory T cells. Clones were read by immunoSEQ multiplex PCR, and TCRdb kept only the in-frame ones, dropping some. The data hold 85,000 to 130,000 clones, with roughly nine tenths observed a single time. Sequencing used Tregs sorted from blood. These receptors were obtained from a human donor in good health.

This sequence joins TRBV11-2 and TRBJ1-2, with D possibly being TRBD1 (5 bases). The CDR3 length is 13 residues. CDR1 SGHAT and CDR2 FQNNGV come from the germline V gene. Trimming stripped 5 bases from V and 2 bases from J, with 9 bases between. The CDR3 DNA reads as TGTGCCAGCAGCAGAGACAGAAACTATGGCTACACCTTC. Protein sequence: CASSRDRNYGYTF.

The chain has TRBV18 and TRBJ1-5; D unresolved. Trimming stripped 0 bases from V and 7 bases from J, with 7 bases between. Germline V gene sequence: CDR1 KGHSH, CDR2 LQKENI. CDR3 length: 13 residues. The DNA for the CDR3 is TGTGCCAGCTCACCACCCTCCGGGCAGCCCCAGCATTTT. It codes for CASSPPSGQPQHF.

The chain uses TRBV7-2 and TRBJ2-7; D is ambiguous. V was clipped by 8 bases and J by 5 bases, with 16 bases between them. CDR3 length: 13 amino acids. The germline V gene has CDR1 SGHTA and CDR2 FQGNSA. The CDR3 region is CASGPPVRDEQYF. CDR3 DNA: TGTGCCAGCGGCCCCCCCGTTCGGGACGAGCAGTACTTC.

The chain joins TRBV25-1 to TRBJ1-3; tentatively, D is TRBD1 (6 bases). The CDR3 is 15 amino acids. V shed 6 bases and J shed 4 bases, with 16 bases lying between them. The germline V gene encodes CDR1 MGHDK and CDR2 SYGVNS. In nucleotides, the CDR3 is TGTGCCAGCAGGGCCCGGGGGGCTACCGGAAACACCATATATTTT. Translation: CASRARGATGNTIYF. The variable domain in full, with the rest retrieved from reference TRBV25-1 and TRBJ1-3, is EADIYQTPRYLVIGTGKKITLECSQTMGHDKMYWYQQDPGMELHLIHYSYGVNSTEKGDLSSESTVSRIRTEHFPLTLESARPSHTSQYLCASRARGATGNTIYFGEGSWLTVV.

This chain connects TRBV5-1 to TRBJ2-7; weak D call: TRBD2 (5 bases). V dropped 0 bases and J dropped 4 bases, with 5 bases sitting between them. There are 12 residues in the CDR3. CDR1 is SGHRS and CDR2 is YFSETQ in the germline V gene. In nucleotides, the CDR3 is TGCGCCAGCAGCTTGGGGGAGTACGAGCAGTACTTC. It encodes CASSLGEYEQYF.

The chain combines TRBV18 with TRBJ1-2, with 9 bases matching TRBD1. Germline V gene sequence: CDR1 KGHSH, CDR2 LQKENI. There are 17 residues in the CDR3. V lost 2 bases to trimming and J lost 2 bases; unmatched junction nucleotides: 9. The CDR3 loop reads CASSPSPGTGHNYGYTF. The CDR3 DNA is TGTGCCAGCTCACCAAGCCCCGGGACAGGGCACAACTATGGCTACACCTTC.

With respect to this clone: Sequence at one end of the junction differs from germline and may be a read error. The V call is TRBV7-7, the J call TRBJ2-7; the match to TRBD2 covers 9 bases. Germline V gene lookup returns CDR1 SSHAT and CDR2 FNYEAQ (reference sequence). The CDR3 contains 15 residues. In DNA form, the CDR3 reads TGTGCTAGCAGCTTGCGTAGCGGGGGCTCCTACGAGCAGTACTTC. Protein sequence: CASSLRSGGSYEQYF.

The chain carries TRBV19 and TRBJ2-7; no clear D gene. This CDR3 contains 14 residues. CDR1 and CDR2 (germline): LNHDA, SQIVND (reference sequence). V lost 5 bases and J 6 bases, leaving 17 bases between the germline ends. The CDR3 is CASSPPRPRLEQYF. The DNA of the CDR3 is TGTGCCAGTAGTCCCCCGAGACCTCGTCTCGAGCAGTACTTC.

This chain connects TRBV7-9 to TRBJ1-1; maybe TRBD1 (5 bases). With 4 bases removed from V and 1 base from J, the gap between germline ends came to 13 bases. Germline V gives CDR1 SEHNR, CDR2 FQNEAQ (reference sequence). The CDR3 sequence is 15 residues long. The CDR3 DNA is TGTGCCAGCAGCTCCCGGGCCGGGGGGAACACTGAAGCTTTCTTT. Residues: CASSSRAGGNTEAFF.

The chain uses TRBV18 and TRBJ2-3; no firm D call. The germline gives CDR1 KGHSH, CDR2 LQKENI. There are 12 residues in the CDR3. V lost 5 bases and J 2 bases, leaving 5 bases between the germline ends. CDR3 loop: CASSTTTDTQYF. The CDR3 DNA is TGTGCCAGCTCAACGACCACAGATACGCAGTATTTT.

The J gene is TRBJ1-5, the V gene TRBV19; the match to TRBD1 covers 9 bases. CDR3 size: 13 residues. Germline V gene lookup returns CDR1 LNHDA and CDR2 SQIVND (reference sequence). After removal of 8 bases from V and 7 bases from J, the junction contained 6 bases not matched to a gene. Here the CDR3 DNA reads TGTGCCAGTCGACAGGGGGTTTTCCAGCCCCAGCATTTT. This sequence encodes CASRQGVFQPQHF.

This rearrangement joins TRBV19 to TRBJ1-2, with 10 nucleotides matching TRBD1. The trim removed 5 bases at V and 5 bases at J, leaving 8 bases unmatched. This CDR3 region has 15 residues. CDR1 is LNHDA and CDR2 is SQIVND in the germline V gene (reference sequence). The CDR3 sequence: CASSVDRGLEYGYTF. The CDR3 DNA reads TGTGCCAGTAGTGTCGACAGGGGGCTCGAGTATGGCTACACCTTC.

J is TRBJ2-7 and V is TRBV6-6; 7 positions agree with TRBD2. The CDR3 has 13 amino acids. CDR1 MNHNY and CDR2 SVGAGI come from the germline V gene (reference sequence). The CDR3 region is CAAKTSKVYEQYF. In DNA, the CDR3 is TGTGCGGCAAAGACTAGCAAGGTCTACGAGCAGTACTTC.

The V call is TRBV20-1, the J call TRBJ2-1; D is perhaps TRBD2 (5 bases). Germline CDR1 and CDR2: DFQATT and SNEGSKA (reference sequence). V shed 6 bases and J shed 15 bases, with 15 bases lying between them. The CDR3 has 10 residues. CDR3 region: CSADFPFGFF. In nucleotides, the CDR3 is TGCAGTGCGGACTTCCCGTTCGGGTTCTTC.

The rearrangement uses TRBV5-1 and TRBJ2-2; 10 nucleotides line up with TRBD2. This CDR3 contains 15 residues. Germline CDR1 SGHRS, CDR2 YFSETQ. With V trimmed by 1 base and J by 7 bases, 4 bases remained unmatched. In DNA form, the CDR3 reads TGCGCCAGCAGCTTGAAGCGGGAGGGGGTCGGGGAGCTGTTTTTT. Translating it yields CASSLKREGVGELFF.

The V call is TRBV18, the J call TRBJ2-2, with a weak D call TRBD2 (6 bases). The CDR3 runs to 16 residues. Germline values: CDR1 KGHSH, CDR2 LQKENI. Between the trimmed V and J ends, which lost 6 bases and 0 bases, there was a span of 14 bases. CDR3 loop: CASSPGLLANTGELFF. As DNA, the CDR3 is TGTGCCAGCTCGCCGGGACTCCTCGCGAACACCGGGGAGCTGTTTTTT.

This chain joins TRBV18 and TRBJ1-1; 10 bases match TRBD1. Losses at the gene ends were 4 bases for V and 3 bases for J; bases not matched to a gene: 8. Per the germline V gene, CDR1 is KGHSH and CDR2 is LQKENI. The CDR3 length is 16 residues. The CDR3 loop reads CASSHGQGGGYTEAFF. CDR3 nucleotides: TGTGCCAGCTCACACGGACAGGGGGGAGGATACACTGAAGCTTTCTTT.

The chain carries TRBV5-1 and TRBJ2-1; 7 bases align to TRBD1. This CDR3 contains 13 residues. CDR1 is SGHRS, CDR2 YFSETQ, per germline. V gave up 4 bases and J gave up 10 bases; unmatched junction bases: 8. CDR3 protein: CASSVPPGGEQFF. CDR3 sequence (DNA): TGCGCCAGCAGCGTCCCCCCAGGGGGAGAGCAGTTCTTC. Based on the CDR3 plus reference TRBV5-1 and TRBJ2-1, the full variable domain is KAGVTQTPRYLIKTRGQQVTLSCSPISGHRSVSWYQQTPGQGLQFLFEYFSETQRNKGNFPGRFSGRQFSNSRSEMNVSTLELGDSALYLCASSVPPGGEQFFGPGTRLTVL.

V is TRBV7-3 and J is TRBJ2-2; 13 bases align to TRBD2. The CDR3 is made up of 19 amino acids. The trim removed 1 base at V and 5 bases at J, leaving 10 bases unmatched. Germline assignment: CDR1 SGHTA and CDR2 FQGTGA. The CDR3 loop is CASSLNGGTSGIGTGELFF. In DNA, the CDR3 is TGTGCCAGCAGCTTAAACGGGGGGACTAGCGGGATAGGAACCGGGGAGCTGTTTTTT.

The rearrangement uses TRBV5-8 and TRBJ1-2, with no clear D. With 4 bases removed from V and 7 bases from J, the gap between germline ends came to 17 bases. The CDR3 consists of 14 residues. The germline V gene has CDR1 SGHTS and CDR2 YDEGEE. The CDR3 spells CASSGGRTIAGYTF. The CDR3 region has the DNA TGTGCCAGCAGCGGCGGACGGACTATAGCTGGCTACACCTTC.

The V call is TRBV5-1, the J call TRBJ2-5, with D maybe TRBD2 (6 bases). The DNA end is more similar to TRBJ2-7, so the J call may be wrong. The CDR3 contains 14 residues. Per the germline V gene, CDR1 is SGHRS and CDR2 is YFSETQ. In DNA form, the CDR3 reads TGCGCCAGCAGCGCCGGCGGGGCAGACTACGAGCAGTACTTC. Translation gives CASSAGGADYEQYF.